The clone carrying this T cell receptor (beta chain) was counted only a few times. Its antigen is still unknown. The sample comes from a study of beta chain features in type 1 diabetes. Study details: Examination spanned fewer than 140,000,000 sorted cells from all samples. General study findings and limits: When Type 1 diabetes patients were examined, their TCRB CDR3s proved moderately but significantly shorter in all four CD4+ subsets.

All of the isolated RNA was reverse transcribed, so expressed TCRB transcripts were sequenced. This table comes from immunoSEQ multiplex PCR, and its TCRdb copy is limited to in-frame clones, with some not included. The data contain about 410,000 clones, about 14% of them singletons. Input material: naive CD4+ T cells from blood. The sequence came from a man aged 25 to 40 in good health.

In DNA form, the CDR3 reads TGTGCCAGCAGTGACATTGGCTCTGGAAACACCATATATTTT. Protein: CASSDIGSGNTIYF. The chain recombines TRBV25-1 with TRBJ1-3; D call uncertain. This CDR3 has 14 residues. V shed 3 bases and J shed 0 bases, with 6 bases lying between them. The germline V gene encodes CDR1 MGHDK and CDR2 SYGVNS.